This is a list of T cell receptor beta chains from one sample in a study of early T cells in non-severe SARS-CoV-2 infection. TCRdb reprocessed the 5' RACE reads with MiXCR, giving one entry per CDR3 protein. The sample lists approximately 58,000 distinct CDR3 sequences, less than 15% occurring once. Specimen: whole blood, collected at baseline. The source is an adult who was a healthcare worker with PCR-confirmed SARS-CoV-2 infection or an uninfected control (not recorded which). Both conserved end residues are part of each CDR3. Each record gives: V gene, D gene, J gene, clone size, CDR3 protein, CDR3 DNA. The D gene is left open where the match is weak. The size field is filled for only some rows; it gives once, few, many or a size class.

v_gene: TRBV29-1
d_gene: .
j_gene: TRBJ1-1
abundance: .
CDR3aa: CSARQEGNTEAFF
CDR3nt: TGCAGCGCCCGACAGGAAGGGAACACTGAAGCTTTCTTT

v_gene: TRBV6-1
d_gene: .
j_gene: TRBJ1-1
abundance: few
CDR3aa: CASSERGVHTEAFF
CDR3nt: TGTGCCAGCAGTGAGCGCGGGGTGCACACTGAAGCTTTCTTT

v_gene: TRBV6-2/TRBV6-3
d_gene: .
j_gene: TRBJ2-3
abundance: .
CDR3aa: CASSYPVGVSTDTQYF
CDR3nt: TGTGCCAGCAGTTACCCCGTAGGGGTAAGCACAGATACGCAGTATTTT

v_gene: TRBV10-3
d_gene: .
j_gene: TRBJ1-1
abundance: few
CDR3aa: CAISRGLTEAFF
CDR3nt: TGTGCCATCTCCCGGGGGTTGACTGAAGCTTTCTTT

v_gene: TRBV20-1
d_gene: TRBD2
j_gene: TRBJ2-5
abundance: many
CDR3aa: CSAPPSGSWAETQYF
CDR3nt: TGCAGTGCCCCGCCTAGCGGGAGTTGGGCAGAGACCCAGTACTTC

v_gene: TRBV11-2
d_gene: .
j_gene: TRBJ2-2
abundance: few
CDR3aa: CASSFTADGELFF
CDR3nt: TGTGCCAGCAGCTTTACAGCGGACGGGGAGCTGTTTTTT

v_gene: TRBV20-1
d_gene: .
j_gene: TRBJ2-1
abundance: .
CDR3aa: CSASLWQRNEQFF
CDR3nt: TGCAGTGCTAGTCTCTGGCAGCGGAATGAGCAGTTCTTC

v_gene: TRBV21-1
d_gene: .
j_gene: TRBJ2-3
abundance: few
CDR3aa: CASSKVPGLRTDTQYF
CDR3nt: TGTGCCAGCAGCAAAGTCCCGGGCCTCCGCACAGATACGCAGTATTTT

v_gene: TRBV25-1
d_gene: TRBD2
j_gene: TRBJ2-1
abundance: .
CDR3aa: CASSVGSGSRNEQFF
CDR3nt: TGTGCCAGCAGTGTGGGAAGCGGGAGTCGAAATGAGCAGTTCTTC

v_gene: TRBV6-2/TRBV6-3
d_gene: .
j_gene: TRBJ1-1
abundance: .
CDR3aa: CASSYKRTFRNTEAFF
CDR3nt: TGTGCCAGCAGTTACAAGAGGACATTTCGGAACACTGAAGCTTTCTTT

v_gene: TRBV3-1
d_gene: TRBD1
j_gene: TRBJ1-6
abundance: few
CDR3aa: CASSQIQGASSYNSPLHF
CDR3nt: TGTGCCAGCAGCCAAATCCAGGGGGCGAGCTCCTATAATTCACCCCTCCACTTT

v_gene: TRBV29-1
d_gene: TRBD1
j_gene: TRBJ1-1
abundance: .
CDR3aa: CSVPPAGTGNEAFF
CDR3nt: TGCAGCGTTCCACCCGCCGGGACAGGGAATGAAGCTTTCTTT

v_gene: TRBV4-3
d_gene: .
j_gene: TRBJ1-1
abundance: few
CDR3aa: CASSHLDSSTEAFF
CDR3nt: TGCGCCAGCAGCCACTTAGACAGCTCCACTGAAGCTTTCTTT

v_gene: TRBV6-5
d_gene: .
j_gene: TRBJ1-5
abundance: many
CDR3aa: CASSYGGPNQPQHF
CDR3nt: TGTGCCAGCAGTTATGGGGGGCCCAATCAGCCCCAGCATTTT

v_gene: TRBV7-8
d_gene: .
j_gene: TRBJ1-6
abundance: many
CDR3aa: CASSSDPGLTNSPLHF
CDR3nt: TGTGCCAGCAGCTCTGACCCGGGACTGACTAATTCACCCCTCCACTTT

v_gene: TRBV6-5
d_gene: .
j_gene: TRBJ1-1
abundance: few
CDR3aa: CASSAENTEAFF
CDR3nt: TGTGCCAGCAGCGCGGAAAACACTGAAGCTTTCTTT

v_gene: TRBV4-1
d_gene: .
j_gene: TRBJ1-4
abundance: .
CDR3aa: CASSQVPAGSEKLFF
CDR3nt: TGCGCCAGCAGCCAAGTGCCAGCCGGGAGTGAAAAACTGTTTTTT

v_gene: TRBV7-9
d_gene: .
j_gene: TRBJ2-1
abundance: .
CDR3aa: CASSAPSLRGLDLRFF
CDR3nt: TGTGCCAGCAGCGCCCCCTCCCTTCGAGGGCTCGATCTCAGGTTCTTC

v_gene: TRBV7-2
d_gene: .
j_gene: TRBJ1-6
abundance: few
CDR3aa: CASSLGGQYNSPLHF
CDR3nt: TGTGCCAGCAGCTTAGGGGGGCAGTATAATTCACCCCTCCACTTT

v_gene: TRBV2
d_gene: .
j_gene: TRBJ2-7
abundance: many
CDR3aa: CASMVGNEQYF
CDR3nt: TGTGCCAGCATGGTTGGCAACGAGCAGTACTTC

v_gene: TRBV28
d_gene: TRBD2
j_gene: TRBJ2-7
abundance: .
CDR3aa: CASSFPRLAGTPYEQYF
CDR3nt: TGTGCCAGCAGTTTCCCCCGGCTAGCGGGCACCCCCTACGAGCAGTACTTC

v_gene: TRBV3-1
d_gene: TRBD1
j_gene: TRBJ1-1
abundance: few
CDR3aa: CASSQGTGDGTEAFF
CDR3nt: TGTGCCAGCAGCCAAGGGACAGGGGACGGCACTGAAGCTTTCTTT

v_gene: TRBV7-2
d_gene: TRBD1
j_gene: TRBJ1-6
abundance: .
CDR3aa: CASSLLPGQMNSPLHF
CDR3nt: TGTGCCAGCAGCTTACTTCCGGGACAGATGAATTCACCCCTCCACTTT

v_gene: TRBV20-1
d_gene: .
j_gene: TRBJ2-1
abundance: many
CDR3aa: CSAKSSRQFRNEQFF
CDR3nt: TGCAGTGCTAAGAGTTCCAGACAATTTCGCAATGAGCAGTTCTTC

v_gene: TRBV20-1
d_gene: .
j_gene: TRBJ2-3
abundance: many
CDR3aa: CSAYLRSTDTQYF
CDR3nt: TGCAGTGCTTACCTGAGGAGCACAGATACGCAGTATTTT

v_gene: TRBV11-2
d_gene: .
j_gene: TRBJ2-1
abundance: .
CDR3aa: CASSLGGQPHNEQFF
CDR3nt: TGTGCCAGCAGCTTAGGGGGCCAGCCACACAATGAGCAGTTCTTC

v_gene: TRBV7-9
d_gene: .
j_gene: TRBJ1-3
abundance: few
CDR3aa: CASSWSDASGNTIYF
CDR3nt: TGTGCCAGCAGCTGGTCGGACGCTTCTGGAAACACCATATATTTT

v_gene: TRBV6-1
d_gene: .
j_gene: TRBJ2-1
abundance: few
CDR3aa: CASSESAGTFNEQFF
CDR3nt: TGTGCCAGCAGTGAATCGGCAGGGACGTTCAATGAGCAGTTCTTC

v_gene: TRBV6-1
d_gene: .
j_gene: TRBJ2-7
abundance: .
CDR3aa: CASSEAGGLIYEQYF
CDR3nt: TGTGCCAGCAGTGAAGCAGGGGGTTTAATCTACGAGCAGTACTTC

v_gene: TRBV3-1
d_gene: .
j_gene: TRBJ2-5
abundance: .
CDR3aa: CASSQFPETQYF
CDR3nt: TGTGCCAGCAGCCAATTTCCAGAGACCCAGTACTTC

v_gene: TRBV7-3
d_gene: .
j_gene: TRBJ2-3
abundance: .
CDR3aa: CASSSRTSGLQYF
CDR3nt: TGTGCCAGCAGCTCCAGAACCTCGGGACTCCAGTATTTT

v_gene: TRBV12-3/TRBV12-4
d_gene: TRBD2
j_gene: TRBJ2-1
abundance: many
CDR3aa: CASRDLSGEQFF
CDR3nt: TGTGCCAGCAGGGACCTTAGCGGGGAGCAGTTCTTC

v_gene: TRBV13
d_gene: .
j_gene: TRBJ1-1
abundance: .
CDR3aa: CATPAGVGNTEAFF
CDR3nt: TGTGCCACCCCAGCGGGGGTCGGAAACACTGAAGCTTTCTTT

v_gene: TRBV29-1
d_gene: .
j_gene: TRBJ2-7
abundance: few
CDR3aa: CSVTGTDTYEQYF
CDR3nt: TGCAGCGTTACCGGGACGGACACCTACGAGCAGTACTTC

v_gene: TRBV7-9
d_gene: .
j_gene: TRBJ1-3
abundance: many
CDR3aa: CASSYTGSSGNTIYF
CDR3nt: TGTGCCAGCAGTTATACAGGGAGCTCTGGAAACACCATATATTTT

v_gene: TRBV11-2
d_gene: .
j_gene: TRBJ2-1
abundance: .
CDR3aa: CASRKGGSYNEQFF
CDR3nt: TGTGCCAGCAGGAAAGGGGGCTCCTACAATGAGCAGTTCTTC

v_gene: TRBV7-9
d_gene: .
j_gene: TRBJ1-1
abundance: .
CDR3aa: CASSLYSEAFF
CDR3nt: TGTGCCAGCAGCTTGTACTCTGAAGCTTTCTTT

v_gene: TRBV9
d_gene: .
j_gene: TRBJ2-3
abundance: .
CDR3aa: CASSATHGQRATDTQYF
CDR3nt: TGTGCCAGCAGCGCGACACACGGGCAACGGGCCACAGATACGCAGTATTTT

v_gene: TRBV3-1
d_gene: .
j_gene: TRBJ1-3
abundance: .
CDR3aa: CASSQESGGRRSGSGNTIYF
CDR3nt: TGTGCCAGCAGCCAAGAGTCCGGGGGACGGAGGAGTGGCTCTGGAAACACCATATATTTT

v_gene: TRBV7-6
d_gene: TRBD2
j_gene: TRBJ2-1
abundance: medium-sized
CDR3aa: CASSLTSGGSSYNEQFF
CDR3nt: TGTGCCAGCAGCTTAACTAGCGGGGGTAGCTCCTACAATGAGCAGTTCTTC

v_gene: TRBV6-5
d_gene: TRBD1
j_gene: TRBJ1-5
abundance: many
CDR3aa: CASSADRGRGPQHF
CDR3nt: TGTGCCAGCAGTGCAGACAGGGGGCGCGGGCCCCAGCATTTT

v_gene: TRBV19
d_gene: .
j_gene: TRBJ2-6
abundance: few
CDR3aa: CASSPQSGANVLTF
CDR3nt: TGTGCCAGTAGTCCGCAATCTGGGGCCAACGTCCTGACTTTC

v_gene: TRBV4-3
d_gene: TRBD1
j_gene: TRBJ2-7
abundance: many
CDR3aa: CASSQRTGAYEQYF
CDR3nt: TGCGCCAGCAGCCAGCGGACAGGGGCCTACGAGCAGTACTTC

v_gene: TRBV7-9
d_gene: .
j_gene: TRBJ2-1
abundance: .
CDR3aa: CASSSGTWAYNEQFF
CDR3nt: TGTGCCAGCAGCTCCGGGACGTGGGCCTACAATGAGCAGTTCTTC

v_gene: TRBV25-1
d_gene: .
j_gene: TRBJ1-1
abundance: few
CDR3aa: CASNSQDRTEAFF
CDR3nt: TGTGCCAGCAATTCTCAGGACAGAACTGAAGCTTTCTTT

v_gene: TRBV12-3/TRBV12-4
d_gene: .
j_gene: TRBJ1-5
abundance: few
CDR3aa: CASSFNGDQPQHF
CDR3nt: TGTGCCAGCAGTTTTAACGGAGATCAGCCCCAGCATTTT

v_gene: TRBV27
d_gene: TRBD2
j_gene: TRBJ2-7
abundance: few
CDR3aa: CASSPSTSLYEQYF
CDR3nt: TGTGCCAGCAGTCCATCGACTAGCTTGTACGAGCAGTACTTC

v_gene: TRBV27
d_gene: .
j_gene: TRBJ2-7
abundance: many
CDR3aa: CASSLVGSSYEQYF
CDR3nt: TGTGCCAGCAGTTTAGTGGGGAGCTCCTACGAGCAGTACTTC

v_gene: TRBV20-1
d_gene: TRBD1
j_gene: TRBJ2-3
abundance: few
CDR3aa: CSAIQGETPTDTQYF
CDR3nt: TGCAGTGCTATCCAGGGGGAGACTCCCACAGATACGCAGTATTTT

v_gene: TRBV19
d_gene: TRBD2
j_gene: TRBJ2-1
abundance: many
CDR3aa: CASSIVAGAHNEQFF
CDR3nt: TGTGCCAGTAGTATTGTAGCGGGAGCCCACAATGAGCAGTTCTTC

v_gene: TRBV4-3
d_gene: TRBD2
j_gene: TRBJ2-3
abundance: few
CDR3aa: CASSQDSLAGLTDTQYF
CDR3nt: TGCGCCAGCAGCCAAGATTCGCTAGCGGGCCTCACAGATACGCAGTATTTT

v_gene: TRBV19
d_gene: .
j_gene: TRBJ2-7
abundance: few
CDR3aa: CASSIELATIYEQYF
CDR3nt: TGTGCCAGTAGTATTGAGCTAGCGACAATATACGAGCAGTACTTC

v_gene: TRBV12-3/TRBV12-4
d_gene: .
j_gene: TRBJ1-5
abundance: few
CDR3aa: CASSTHMNQPQHF
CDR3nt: TGTGCCAGCAGTACCCACATGAATCAGCCCCAGCATTTT

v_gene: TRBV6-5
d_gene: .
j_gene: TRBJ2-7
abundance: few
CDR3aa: CASSYSGTYEQYF
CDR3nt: TGTGCCAGCAGTTACTCCGGCACCTACGAGCAGTACTTC

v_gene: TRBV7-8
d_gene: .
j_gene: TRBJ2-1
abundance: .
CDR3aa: CATSAYSDNEQFF
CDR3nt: TGTGCCACCTCAGCTTACTCAGACAATGAGCAGTTCTTC

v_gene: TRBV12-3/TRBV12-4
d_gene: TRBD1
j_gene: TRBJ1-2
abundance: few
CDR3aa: CASAEGANYGYTF
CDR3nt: TGTGCCAGCGCGGAGGGGGCCAACTATGGCTACACCTTC

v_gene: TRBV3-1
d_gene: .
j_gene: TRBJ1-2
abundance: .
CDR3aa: CASSLKDSYGYTF
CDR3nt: TGTGCCAGCAGCCTAAAAGACAGCTATGGCTACACCTTC

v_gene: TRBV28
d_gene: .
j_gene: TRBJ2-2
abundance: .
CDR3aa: CASSSGAAGELFF
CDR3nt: TGTGCCAGCAGTTCGGGGGCCGCCGGGGAGCTTTTTTTT

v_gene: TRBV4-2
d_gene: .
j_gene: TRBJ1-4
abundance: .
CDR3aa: CASRPRRENEKLFF
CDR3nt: TGTGCCAGCCGCCCGCGGCGGGAGAATGAAAAACTGTTTTTT

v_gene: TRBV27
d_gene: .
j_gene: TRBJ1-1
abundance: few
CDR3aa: CASNWGGANTEAFF
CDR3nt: TGTGCCAGCAACTGGGGGGGGGCTAACACTGAAGCTTTCTTT